The 3 T cell receptor beta chains presented below share a single source sample, sequenced in a study of T cell responses to AZD1222 COVID-19 vaccine (dated by TCRdb to the early 2020s). Library construction relied on the immunoSEQ multiplex PCR assay. TCRdb carries this immuneACCESS record with in-frame sequences only. Its versions omit some clonotypes, under half of them owing to an unresolved V gene in the studies checked, with the rest unexplained. For this sample the table gives 120,000 or so clones, of which 75% to 95% were detected only once. The leading ten clones occupy 2.5% to 3% of the sample. The time point label, as the study defines it: baseline before first vaccination. The specimen comprised peripheral blood, sampled on day 0 of AZD1222 vaccination. Receptor source: an adult in good health.

This chain links TRBV6-5 with TRBJ1-2; possible D gene TRBD1, 5 bases. The length of the CDR3 is 12 residues. V lost 5 bases, J lost 6 bases, and 10 bases lay in between. The V gene's germline CDR1 is MNHEY and CDR2 SVGAGI. CDR3 residues: CASSPSTDGYTF. The CDR3 nucleotides are TGTGCCAGCAGTCCCTCGACAGATGGCTACACCTTC.

The chain uses TRBV7-2 and TRBJ2-1; unclear D gene. Germline CDR1 reads SGHTA; CDR2 reads FQGNSA. The CDR3 consists of 13 residues. V was cut by 7 bases and J by 3 bases, with 10 bases left in between. CDR3 loop: CASIGASYNEQFF. CDR3 coding DNA: TGTGCCAGCATAGGAGCGAGCTACAATGAGCAGTTCTTC.

V gene TRBV5-1 combines with J gene TRBJ2-3; possible D gene TRBD2, 6 bases. CDR3 length equals 16 residues. The germline V gene has CDR1 SGHRS and CDR2 YFSETQ. V lost 4 bases and J lost 0, with 15 bases in between. The chain's CDR3 is CASSIGGLSSTDTQYF. The CDR3 DNA follows: TGCGCCAGCAGCATAGGCGGACTATCTAGCACAGATACGCAGTATTTT.